These 6 T cell receptor beta chains share one sample of origin, sequenced in a study of blood T cell repertoires in COVID-19. Libraries were prepared by immunoSEQ multiplex PCR; TCRdb keeps only in-frame clonotypes and omits some of them. The table shows approximately 120,000 clones, with around 78% occurring only once. The sample taken for sequencing was peripheral blood. The receptors here all came from a human donor in a cohort sampled during active COVID-19.

The chain is built from TRBV13 and TRBJ1-1; the match to TRBD1 covers 7 bases. The CDR3 has 15 amino acids. Germline values: CDR1 PRHDT, CDR2 FYEKMQ (reference sequence). V lost 3 bases to trimming and J lost 1 base; unmatched junction nucleotides: 5. Here the CDR3 DNA reads TGTGCCAGCAGCTTCGACAGGGTACGGAACACTGAAGCTTTCTTT. As protein: CASSFDRVRNTEAFF.

The chain couples TRBV6-6 to TRBJ1-2, with 7 bases lining up with TRBD1. CDR1 and CDR2 from the germline V gene are MNHNY and SVGAGI (reference sequence). This CDR3 has 14 residues. Trimming removed 2 bases from V and 6 bases from J; junction bases left unmatched: 6. CDR3 sequence reads: CASSYQGVGDGYTF. The CDR3 coding sequence is TGTGCCAGCAGTTACCAGGGGGTAGGGGATGGCTACACCTTC.

The chain recombines TRBV5-6 with TRBJ1-2; D gene unclear. Trimming took 4 bases from V and 8 from J, leaving 15 bases between them. Germline lookup yields CDR1 SGHDT and CDR2 YYEEEE. The CDR3 is 13 amino acids. CDR3 in amino acids: CASSRTASGGYTF. CDR3 nucleotide sequence: TGTGCCAGCAGCCGTACCGCGTCGGGAGGCTACACCTTC.

This clone was seen a few times. This chain uses TRBV2 with TRBJ1-5; D is unresolved. V lost 8 bases and J lost 1, with 12 bases in between. Germline CDR1 SNHLY, CDR2 FYNNEI. The CDR3 length is 14 residues. The CDR3 is CASGAAVSNQPQHF. The CDR3 nucleotides read TGTGCCAGCGGTGCCGCAGTGAGCAATCAGCCCCAGCATTTT.

V gene TRBV28 combines with J gene TRBJ2-3; D is possibly TRBD1 (6 bases). V was clipped by 6 bases and J by 3 bases, with 13 bases between them. This CDR3 has 14 residues. Germline V CDR1 and CDR2: MDHEN, SYDVKM. In nucleotides, the CDR3 is TGTGCCAGCAGGCTAACAGGGAGAACAGATACGCAGTATTTT. Residues: CASRLTGRTDTQYF.

J is TRBJ1-6 and V is TRBV25-1, with D hard to call. The CDR3 loop spans 16 amino acids. CDR1 and CDR2 (germline): MGHDK, SYGVNS. V was pared by 2 bases and J by 8 bases, with 16 bases between. Here the CDR3 reads CASSEGSASRYSPLHF. The CDR3 DNA reads TGTGCCAGCAGTGAAGGCAGCGCATCCCGTTATTCACCCCTCCACTTT.